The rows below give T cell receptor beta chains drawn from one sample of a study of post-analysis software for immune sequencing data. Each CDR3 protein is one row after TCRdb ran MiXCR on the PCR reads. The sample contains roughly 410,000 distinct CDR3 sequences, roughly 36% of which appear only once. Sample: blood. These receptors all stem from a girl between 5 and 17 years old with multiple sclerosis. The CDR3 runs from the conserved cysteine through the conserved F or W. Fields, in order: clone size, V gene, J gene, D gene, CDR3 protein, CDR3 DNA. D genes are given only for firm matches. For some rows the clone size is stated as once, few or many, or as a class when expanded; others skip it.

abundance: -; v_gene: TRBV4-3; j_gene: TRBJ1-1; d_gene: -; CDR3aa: CASSQGHGRTEAFF; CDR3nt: TGCGCCAGCAGCCAAGGTCACGGGAGGACTGAAGCTTTCTTT
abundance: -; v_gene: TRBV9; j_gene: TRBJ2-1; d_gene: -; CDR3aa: CASSMVPDSYNEQFF; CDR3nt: TGTGCCAGCAGCATGGTCCCGGACTCCTACAATGAGCAGTTCTTC
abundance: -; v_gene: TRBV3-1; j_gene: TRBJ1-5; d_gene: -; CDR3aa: CASSPPGHQPQHF; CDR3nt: TGTGCCAGCAGCCCCCCCGGGCATCAGCCCCAGCATTTT
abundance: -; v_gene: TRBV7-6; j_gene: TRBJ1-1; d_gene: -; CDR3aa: CASSLWRGGTEAFF; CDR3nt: TGTGCCAGCAGCTTGTGGCGGGGTGGCACTGAGGCTTTCTTT
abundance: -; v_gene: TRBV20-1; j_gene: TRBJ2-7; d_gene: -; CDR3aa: CSAEPREYEQYF; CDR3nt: TGCAGTGCCGAGCCCCGGGAGTACGAGCAGTACTTC
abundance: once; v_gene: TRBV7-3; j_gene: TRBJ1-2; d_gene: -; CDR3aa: CASSMGSNYGYTF; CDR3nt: TGTGCCAGCAGCATGGGGAGTAACTATGGCTACACCTTC
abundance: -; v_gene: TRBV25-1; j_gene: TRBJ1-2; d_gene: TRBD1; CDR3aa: CASSEDRVTDGYTF; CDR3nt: TGTGCCAGCAGCGAGGACAGGGTGACGGATGGCTACACCTTC
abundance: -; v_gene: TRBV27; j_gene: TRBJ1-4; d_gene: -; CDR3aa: CASSLGIPNEKLFF; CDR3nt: TGTGCCAGCAGTCTGGGGATTCCTAATGAAAAACTGTTTTTT
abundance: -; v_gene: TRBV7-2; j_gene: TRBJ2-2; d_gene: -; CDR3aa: CASSPHKRELFF; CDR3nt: TGTGCCAGCAGCCCTCATAAGAGGGAGCTGTTTTTT
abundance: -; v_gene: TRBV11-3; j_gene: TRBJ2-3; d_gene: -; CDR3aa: CASSLEGRSTDTQYF; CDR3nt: TGTGCCAGCAGCTTAGAGGGCAGGAGCACAGATACGCAGTATTTT
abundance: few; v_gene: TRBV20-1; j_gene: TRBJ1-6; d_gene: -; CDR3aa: CSARDPSSYNSPLHF; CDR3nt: TGCAGTGCTAGAGACCCGAGCTCCTATAATTCACCCCTCCACTTT
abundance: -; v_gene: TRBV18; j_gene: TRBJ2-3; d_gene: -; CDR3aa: CAGSPVGTDTQYF; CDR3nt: TGTGCCGGCTCACCAGTGGGCACAGATACGCAGTATTTT
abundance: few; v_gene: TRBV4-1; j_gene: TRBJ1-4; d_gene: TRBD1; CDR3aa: CASSPLGQNEKLFF; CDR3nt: TGCGCCAGCAGCCCTTTGGGACAGAATGAAAAACTGTTTTTT
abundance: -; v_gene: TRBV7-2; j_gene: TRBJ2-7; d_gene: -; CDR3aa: CASSGMDSSYEQYF; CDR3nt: TGTGCCAGCAGCGGGATGGACAGTTCCTACGAGCAGTACTTC
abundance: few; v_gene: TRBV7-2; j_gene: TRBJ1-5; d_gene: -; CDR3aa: CASSLSAAEGQPQHF; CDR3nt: TGTGCCAGCAGCTTGTCCGCGGCAGAAGGACAGCCCCAGCATTTT
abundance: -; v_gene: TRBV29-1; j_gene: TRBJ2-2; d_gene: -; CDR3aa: CSVEALDDTGELFF; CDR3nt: TGCAGCGTTGAAGCCCTGGATGACACCGGGGAGCTGTTTTTT
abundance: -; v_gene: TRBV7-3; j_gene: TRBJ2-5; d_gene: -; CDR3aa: CAGSPQGGVETQYF; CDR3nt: TGTGCCGGCAGCCCCCAAGGGGGTGTGGAGACCCAGTACTTC
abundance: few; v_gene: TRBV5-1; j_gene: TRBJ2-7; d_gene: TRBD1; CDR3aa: CASSQGQGAWEQYF; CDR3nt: TGCGCCAGCAGTCAGGGACAGGGTGCCTGGGAGCAGTACTTC
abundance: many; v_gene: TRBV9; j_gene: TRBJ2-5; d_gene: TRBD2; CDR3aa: CASSASGGPQTQYF; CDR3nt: TGTGCCAGCAGTGCTAGCGGGGGGCCGCAGACCCAGTACTTC
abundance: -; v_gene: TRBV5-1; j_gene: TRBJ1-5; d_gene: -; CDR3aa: CASSLIGVQPQHF; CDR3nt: TGCGCCAGCAGCTTGATCGGTGTTCAGCCCCAGCATTTT
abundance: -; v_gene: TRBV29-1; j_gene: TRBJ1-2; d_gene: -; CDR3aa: CSVERGVDSHSYGYTF; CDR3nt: TGCAGCGTTGAAAGGGGGGTCGACAGCCATTCCTATGGCTACACCTTC
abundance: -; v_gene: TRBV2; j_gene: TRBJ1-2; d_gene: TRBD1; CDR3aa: CASRTGQVPKGYTF; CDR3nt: TGTGCCAGCAGGACCGGACAGGTCCCTAAGGGCTACACCTTC
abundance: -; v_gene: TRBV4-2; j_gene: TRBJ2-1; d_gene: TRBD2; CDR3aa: CASSKRGGPNEQFF; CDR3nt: TGTGCCAGCAGCAAGCGGGGGGGCCCCAATGAGCAGTTCTTC
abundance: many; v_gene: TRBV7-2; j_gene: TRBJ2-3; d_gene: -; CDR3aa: CASSSGASTDTQYF; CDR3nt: TGTGCCAGCAGCTCGGGGGCTAGCACAGATACGCAGTATTTT
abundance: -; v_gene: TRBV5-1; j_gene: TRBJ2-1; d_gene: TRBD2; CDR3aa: CASSSLLAGANNEQFF; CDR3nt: TGCGCCAGCAGCTCCCTACTAGCGGGGGCGAACAATGAGCAGTTCTTC
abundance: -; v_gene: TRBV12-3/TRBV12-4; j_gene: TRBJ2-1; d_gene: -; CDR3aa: CASSLGPLYNEQFF; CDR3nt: TGTGCCAGCAGTTTAGGGCCCCTCTACAATGAGCAGTTCTTC
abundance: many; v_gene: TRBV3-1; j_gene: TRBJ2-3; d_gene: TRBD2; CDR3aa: CASSQGLAGADTQYF; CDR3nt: TGTGCCAGCAGCCAGGGACTAGCAGGGGCAGATACGCAGTATTTT
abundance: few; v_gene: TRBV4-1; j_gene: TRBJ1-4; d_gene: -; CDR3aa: CASSQDRGGPNEKLFF; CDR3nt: TGCGCCAGCAGCCAAGATCGGGGAGGTCCAAATGAAAAACTGTTTTTT
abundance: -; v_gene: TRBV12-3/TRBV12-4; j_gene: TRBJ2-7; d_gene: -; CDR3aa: CASSVPQDGYEQYF; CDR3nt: TGTGCCAGCAGTGTTCCACAGGATGGGTACGAGCAGTACTTC
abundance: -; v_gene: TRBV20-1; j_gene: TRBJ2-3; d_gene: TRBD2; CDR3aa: CSASLSGFSTDTQYF; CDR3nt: TGCAGTGCTAGCCTTAGCGGGTTTAGCACAGATACGCAGTATTTT
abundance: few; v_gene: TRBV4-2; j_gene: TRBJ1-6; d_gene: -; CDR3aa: CASSQNTRTAPNSPLHF; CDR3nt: TGTGCCAGCAGCCAAAATACGAGGACAGCCCCTAATTCACCCCTCCACTTT
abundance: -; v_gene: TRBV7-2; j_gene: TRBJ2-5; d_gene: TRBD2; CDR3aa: CASSRVKQSSGGQETQYF; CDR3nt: TGTGCCAGCAGCCGAGTGAAGCAGAGTAGCGGGGGCCAAGAGACCCAGTACTTC
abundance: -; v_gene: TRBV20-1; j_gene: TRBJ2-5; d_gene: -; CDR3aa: CSASTSTQETQYF; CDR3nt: TGCAGTGCTAGCACTAGCACACAAGAGACCCAGTACTTC
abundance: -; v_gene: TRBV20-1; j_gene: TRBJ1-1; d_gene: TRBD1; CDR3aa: CSASPGQGGTEAFF; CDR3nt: TGCAGTGCCAGCCCGGGACAGGGAGGCACTGAAGCTTTCTTT
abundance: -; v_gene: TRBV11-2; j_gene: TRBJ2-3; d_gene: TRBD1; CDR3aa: CASSLDGTANTDTQYF; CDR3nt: TGTGCCAGCAGCTTAGATGGGACAGCGAACACAGATACGCAGTATTTT
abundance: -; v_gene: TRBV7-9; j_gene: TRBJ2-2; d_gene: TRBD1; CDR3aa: CASSSPGQGSYTGELFF; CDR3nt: TGTGCCAGCAGCTCTCCGGGACAGGGGTCCTACACCGGGGAGCTGTTTTTT
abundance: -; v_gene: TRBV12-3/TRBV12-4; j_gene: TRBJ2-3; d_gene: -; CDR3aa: CASSLGGGRKADTQYF; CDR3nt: TGTGCCAGCAGTTTGGGGGGGGGCCGGAAAGCAGATACGCAGTATTTT
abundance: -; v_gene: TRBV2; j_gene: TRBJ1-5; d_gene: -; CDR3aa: CASSGNRLGNQPQHF; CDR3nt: TGTGCCAGCAGTGGAAATAGACTCGGCAATCAGCCCCAGCATTTT
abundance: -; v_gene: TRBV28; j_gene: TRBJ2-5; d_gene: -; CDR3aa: CASSLWRAGGKTQYF; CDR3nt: TGTGCCAGCAGTTTATGGCGGGCAGGGGGGAAGACCCAGTACTTC
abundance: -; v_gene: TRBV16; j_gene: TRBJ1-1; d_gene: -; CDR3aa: CASSHRAMNTEAFF; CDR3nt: TGTGCCAGCAGCCACCGGGCAATGAACACTGAAGCTTTCTTT
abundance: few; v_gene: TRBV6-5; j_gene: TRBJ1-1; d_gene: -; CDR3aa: CASSYSDEGTQAFF; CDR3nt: TGTGCCAGCAGTTACTCGGACGAGGGGACCCAAGCTTTCTTT
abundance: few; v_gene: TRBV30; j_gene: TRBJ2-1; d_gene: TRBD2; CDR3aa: CAAGLAGGRTQFF; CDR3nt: TGTGCCGCGGGACTAGCGGGGGGCAGGACCCAGTTCTTC
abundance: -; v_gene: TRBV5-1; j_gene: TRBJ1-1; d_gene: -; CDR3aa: CASSLVGVSNTEAFF; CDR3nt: TGCGCCAGCAGCTTGGTTGGGGTTTCCAACACTGAAGCTTTCTTT
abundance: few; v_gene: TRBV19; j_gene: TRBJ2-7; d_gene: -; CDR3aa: CASRDGYEQYF; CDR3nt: TGTGCCAGCAGAGACGGGTACGAGCAGTACTTC
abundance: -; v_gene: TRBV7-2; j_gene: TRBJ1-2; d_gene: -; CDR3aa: CASSFPGIGYTF; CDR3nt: TGTGCCAGCAGCTTTCCAGGGATCGGCTACACCTTC